Each of the 8 T cell receptor beta chains below was sequenced from the same sample in a study of early T cells in non-severe SARS-CoV-2 infection. Each CDR3 protein gets one entry after TCRdb re-called the 5' RACE reads with MiXCR. The sample gives fewer than 40,000 distinct CDR3 sequences, around 3.9% of which show up once; more than 5% is in the top ten. Sample: whole blood. The source is an adult who was a healthcare worker with PCR-confirmed SARS-CoV-2 infection or an uninfected control (not recorded which).

This clonotype was counted many times. The rearrangement links TRBV19 to TRBJ2-7; TRBD1 is a possible D gene (5 bases). This CDR3 is 14 amino acids long. The germline gives CDR1 LNHDA, CDR2 SQIVND (reference sequence). V gave up 10 bases and J gave up 2 bases, with 18 bases separating them. The DNA for the CDR3 is TGTGCCACCCAATCCGACAGCTTTACCTACGAGCAGTACTTC. It is translated as CATQSDSFTYEQYF.

This clonotype was recorded at least ten times. V is TRBV10-3 and J is TRBJ1-4; no firm D call. V was trimmed by 6 bases and J by 1 base, leaving 9 bases between them. The CDR3 contains 14 residues. Germline-derived CDR1 and CDR2 are ENHRY and SYGVKD. The CDR3 sequence is CAIRKGGTNEKLFF. CDR3 nucleotides: TGTGCCATCAGGAAGGGAGGAACTAATGAAAAACTGTTTTTT.

The chain joins TRBV9 to TRBJ2-7; the match to TRBD1 covers 10 bases. The V gene end was trimmed by 3 bases and the J gene end by 5 bases; junction bases not matched to a gene: 8. There are 15 residues in the CDR3. Germline V lookup: CDR1 SGDLS, CDR2 YYNGEE. As DNA, the CDR3 is TGTGCCAGCAGCGCCCGGGACAGGGGAGTCGACGAGCAGTACTTC. Translation: CASSARDRGVDEQYF.

The sample holds a few counts of this clonotype. The chain employs TRBV12-3 or TRBV12-4 and TRBJ1-5, with unresolved D. There are 12 residues in the CDR3. Trimming removed 4 bases at V and 7 bases at J, with 8 bases between. CDR3 residues: CASSWAEQPQHF. CDR3 nucleotides: TGTGCCAGCAGTTGGGCGGAGCAGCCCCAGCATTTT.

This clonotype was detected ten times or more. This rearrangement joins TRBV6-5 to TRBJ2-1; no firm D call. CDR3 size: 14 residues. The germline V and J ends were trimmed by 2 bases and 9 bases, with 14 bases remaining between them. Looked up from germline, CDR1 is MNHEY and CDR2 is SVGAGI. This CDR3 reads CASSYTSSFVEQFF. As DNA, the CDR3 is TGTGCCAGCAGTTACACATCTTCCTTCGTTGAGCAGTTCTTC.

This clonotype counts as medium-sized. This chain joins TRBV7-6 and TRBJ2-1; a possible D gene is TRBD2 (6 bases). The V and J ends lost 3 bases and 0 bases respectively, with 15 bases between them. Germline assignment: CDR1 SGHVS and CDR2 FNYEAQ. The CDR3 extends over 17 amino acids. Written as DNA, the CDR3 is TGTGCCAGCAGCTTTAGAGGAGGGATCAGCTCCTACAATGAGCAGTTCTTC. Protein product: CASSFRGGISSYNEQFF.

The CDR3 nucleotides are TGTGCCAGCAGCTTCGGGACAGAGAATGAAAAACTGTTTTTT. This gives the protein CASSFGTENEKLFF. The rearrangement joins TRBV7-9 to TRBJ1-4; 7 bases line up with TRBD1. Germline CDR1 is SEHNR and CDR2 is FQNEAQ (reference sequence). The CDR3 runs 14 residues. V lost 3 bases to trimming and J lost 5 bases; unmatched junction nucleotides: 3.

The J gene is TRBJ2-1, the V gene TRBV4-3, with 9 bases identical to TRBD2. CDR1 and CDR2 (germline): LGHNA, YSLEER. This CDR3 contains 15 residues. V lost 5 bases, J lost 4 bases, and 6 bases stayed unmatched. The CDR3: CASSADSGGYNEQFF. CDR3 in DNA: TGCGCCAGCAGCGCGGATAGCGGGGGTTACAATGAGCAGTTCTTC.